The 14 T cell receptor beta chains given below trace back to one sample, sequenced in a study of control samples from healthy donors and cancer patients. Clones were sequenced by immunoSEQ multiplex PCR, and TCRdb holds only the in-frame ones, with some missing. The repertoire holds some 160,000 clones, with roughly 90% as singletons. The specimen sequenced was blood. The receptors were sampled from a woman aged 30 to 39 in good health.

The rearrangement joins TRBV27 to TRBJ2-3; D is possibly TRBD2 (5 bases). Germline V gene sequence: CDR1 MNHEY, CDR2 SMNVEV (reference sequence). Trimming pared 3 bases from V and 3 bases from J, leaving 13 bases between. CDR3 length: 15 amino acids. CDR3 DNA sequence: TGTGCCAGCAGTTTTGAGGGAAGAGGGACAGATACGCAGTATTTT. Protein sequence: CASSFEGRGTDTQYF.

This rearrangement joins TRBV3-1 (or the pseudogene TRBV3-2) to TRBJ1-1; D possibly corresponds to TRBD1 (5 bases). V lost 5 bases to trimming and J lost 1 base, with 11 bases between them. From germline, CDR1 is LGHDT and CDR2 YNNKEL (reference sequence). CDR3 size: 14 residues. The CDR3: CASSGTAGNTEAFF. CDR3 nucleotide sequence: TGTGCCAGCAGCGGGACGGCAGGGAACACTGAAGCTTTCTTT.

The gene calls are TRBV3-1 (or the pseudogene TRBV3-2) and TRBJ1-1; 7 nucleotides agree with TRBD1. The CDR3 is 13 amino acids. The germline V gene has CDR1 LGHDT and CDR2 YNNKEL (reference sequence). Trimming cost V 1 base and J 6 bases; bases outside gene matches: 2. This chain's CDR3 is CASSQVQGAEAFF. Here the CDR3 DNA reads TGTGCCAGCAGCCAAGTCCAGGGGGCTGAAGCTTTCTTT.

The V gene is TRBV6-5, the J gene TRBJ1-2; possible D gene TRBD1, 6 bases. Germline loops: CDR1 MNHEY, CDR2 SVGAGI. The CDR3 has 15 residues. The V end lost 6 bases, the J end lost 4 bases, and 18 bases lay between the germline ends. The CDR3 sequence: CASRATTGTTYGYTF. CDR3 coding DNA: TGTGCCAGCAGGGCAACTACAGGGACGACCTATGGCTACACCTTC.

V gene TRBV11-3 combines with J gene TRBJ2-1, with 11 bases matching TRBD2. CDR3 length equals 17 residues. J gave up 1 base and V 4 bases, and 6 bases lay outside the gene matches. CDR1 is SGHNT, CDR2 YENEEA, per germline. The CDR3 DNA is TGTGCCAGCAGCTCGGGACTAGCGGAGGTATCCTACAATGAGCAGTTCTTC. It codes for CASSSGLAEVSYNEQFF.

This clone was recorded a few times. Here the CDR3 reads CASSPGVNSYEQYF. In DNA, the CDR3 is TGTGCCAGCAGCCCCGGAGTTAACTCCTACGAGCAGTACTTC. V gene TRBV27 combines with J gene TRBJ2-7; D gene ambiguous. The CDR3 runs 14 residues. Trimming cost V 6 bases and J 0 bases, with 12 bases left between them. Germline values: CDR1 MNHEY, CDR2 SMNVEV (reference sequence).

The chain combines TRBV6-6 with TRBJ2-1; maybe TRBD2 (6 bases). From germline, CDR1 is MNHNY and CDR2 SVGAGI (reference sequence). The CDR3 runs to 14 residues. V was trimmed by 0 bases and J by 5 bases, leaving 8 bases between them. The CDR3 spells CASSYSPGDNEQFF. CDR3 nucleotides: TGTGCCAGCAGTTACTCGCCGGGAGACAATGAGCAGTTCTTC.

The genes are TRBV29-1 and TRBJ1-1, with D possibly TRBD1 on 6 matching bases. There are 12 residues in the CDR3. Germline V CDR1 and CDR2: SQVTM, ANQGSEA. V lost 6 bases, J lost 8 bases, and 16 bases lay in between. CDR3 in DNA: TGCAGCGTGGGAAAATTTACAGGGGAAGCTTTCTTT. Residues: CSVGKFTGEAFF.

The chain couples TRBV28 to TRBJ1-3; D unresolved. The CDR3 is 14 residues long. In germline, CDR1 is MDHEN, CDR2 SYDVKM. Trimming shortened V by 2 bases and J by 0 bases, and 5 bases separated the two germline ends. The CDR3 protein is CASSLRVSGNTIYF. CDR3 nucleotides: TGTGCCAGCAGTTTACGGGTCTCTGGAAACACCATATATTTT.

V usage is TRBV5-1 and J usage is TRBJ2-3; possibly TRBD1 for D (6 bases). The CDR3 contains 15 residues. Germline-derived CDR1 and CDR2 are SGHRS and YFSETQ. Deletions cut 0 bases from V and 3 bases from J, with 11 bases between. The CDR3 region has the DNA TGCGCCAGCAGCTTGGCGGGACAAATGACAGATACGCAGTATTTT. Residues: CASSLAGQMTDTQYF. The variable domain in full, completed from reference TRBV5-1 and TRBJ2-3, reads KAGVTQTPRYLIKTRGQQVTLSCSPISGHRSVSWYQQTPGQGLQFLFEYFSETQRNKGNFPGRFSGRQFSNSRSEMNVSTLELGDSALYLCASSLAGQMTDTQYFGPGTRLTVL.

The chain uses TRBV6-6 and TRBJ2-7; either TRBD1 or TRBD2 may supply D (6 bases each). CDR1 is MNHNY and CDR2 is SVGAGI in the germline V gene (reference sequence). V lost 6 bases to trimming and J lost 2 bases, with 14 bases between them. The CDR3 has 14 residues. The CDR3 spells CASRRDTATYEQYF. CDR3 nucleotides: TGTGCCAGCAGGCGGGACACTGCAACCTACGAGCAGTACTTC.

The chain carries TRBV11-3 and TRBJ1-1; a weak D match, TRBD1 (5 bases). Germline V gene data show CDR1 as SGHNT and CDR2 as YENEEA. V lost 3 bases, J lost 6 bases, and 29 bases lay in between. The CDR3 contains 19 residues. CDR3 sequence reads: CASSFQGRNQIPPDPEAFF. DNA for the CDR3: TGTGCCAGCAGCTTCCAGGGCAGGAACCAAATCCCCCCCGACCCTGAAGCTTTCTTT.

The chain combines TRBV29-1 with TRBJ2-3, with D possibly matching TRBD1 (5 bases). The CDR3 contains 14 residues. Trimming removed 5 bases at V and 2 bases at J, with 14 bases between. Germline CDR1 SQVTM, CDR2 ANQGSEA. The CDR3 region is CSVFGRANTDTQYF. The CDR3 nucleotides read TGCAGCGTTTTCGGCAGGGCCAACACAGATACGCAGTATTTT.

The genes are TRBV18 and TRBJ2-1; 9 bases fit TRBD1. This CDR3 spans 15 amino acids. The V segment lost 4 bases and the J segment 3 bases; nucleotides outside the gene matches: 4. Germline values: CDR1 KGHSH, CDR2 LQKENI. CDR3 protein: CASSHGQGFYNEQFF. CDR3 in DNA: TGTGCCAGCTCACATGGACAGGGGTTCTACAATGAGCAGTTCTTC.